This record looks at one T cell receptor beta chain sequence and its context. The data are from a study of blood T cell repertoires in COVID-19. The germline CDR1 and CDR2 sequences are LGHNA and YNFKEQ. The V and J ends lost 4 bases and 3 bases respectively, with 15 bases between them. The CDR3 has 15 residues. Some clones are missing from TCRdb's copy, which holds only in-frame ones; the method was immunoSEQ multiplex PCR. Of over 300,000 clones in the sample, around 89% are singletons; the top ten hold about 9.9%. This chain joins TRBV4-2 and TRBJ1-1; tentatively, D is TRBD1 (6 bases). The receptor's source is a woman in her 40s who had recovered from COVID-19. The sample consisted of PBMCs or T cells enriched from blood (not recorded which). DNA of the CDR3: TGTGCCAGCAGCCGAGGGGGGACTACGGACACTGAAGCTTTCTTT. It yields the protein CASSRGGTTDTEAFF.